The 8 T cell receptor beta chains below were found in one sample sequenced in a study of blood T cell repertoires in COVID-19. Sequencing was performed with immunoSEQ multiplex PCR; in TCRdb, only in-frame clones are kept and a portion is missing. Found here are 200,000 to 250,000 clones, 86% of them singletons; the top ten hold less than 4.5%. The sequencing sample was made of PBMCs or T cells enriched from blood (not recorded which). These receptor sequences come from a middle-aged woman with acute COVID-19.

The J gene is TRBJ1-5, the V gene TRBV7-9; 8 nucleotides agree with TRBD1. Germline V CDR1 and CDR2: SEHNR, FQNEAQ (reference sequence). The CDR3 is 16 amino acids. With V trimmed by 4 bases and J by 0 bases, 5 bases remained unmatched. The CDR3, as DNA: TGTGCCAGCAGCTCAGGGGGCGAATATAGCAATCAGCCCCAGCATTTT. Its translation: CASSSGGEYSNQPQHF.

The rearrangement uses TRBV18 and TRBJ1-2, with no clear D. V lost 3 bases and J 6 bases, leaving 5 bases between the germline ends. The germline V gene encodes CDR1 KGHSH and CDR2 LQKENI. The CDR3 covers 11 residues. The CDR3 spells CASSPSDGYTF. CDR3 DNA sequence: TGTGCCAGCTCACCCTCAGATGGCTACACCTTC. The complete variable domain, with remaining parts taken from reference TRBV18 and TRBJ1-2, reads NAGVMQNPRHLVRRRGQEARLRCSPMKGHSHVYWYRQLPEEGLKFMVYLQKENIIDESGMPKERFSAEFPKEGPSILRIQQVVRGDSAAYFCASSPSDGYTFGSGTRLTVV.

V and J are TRBV12-3 or TRBV12-4 and TRBJ1-1; 8 nucleotides line up with TRBD1. The CDR3 runs 13 residues. J gave up 5 bases and V 7 bases, and 6 bases lay outside the gene matches. CDR3 coding DNA: TGTGCCAGCACCTTGGGACAGGTAACTGAAGCTTTCTTT. This sequence encodes CASTLGQVTEAFF.

This clone was seen just once. The chain links TRBV3-1 (or the pseudogene TRBV3-2) to TRBJ2-5; TRBD1 matches 9 bases. This CDR3 spans 14 amino acids. Germline V gene data show CDR1 as LGHDT and CDR2 as YNNKEL (reference sequence). V gave up 5 bases and J gave up 5 bases; unmatched junction bases: 6. Here the CDR3 reads CASSDRGAGETQYF. CDR3 sequence (DNA): TGTGCCAGCAGCGACAGGGGGGCAGGGGAGACCCAGTACTTC.

The J gene is TRBJ1-2, the V gene TRBV12-5; 7 bases match TRBD1. CDR1 and CDR2 (germline): LGHNT, FRNRAP. V lost 6 bases, J lost 4 bases, and 11 bases stayed unmatched. The CDR3 runs 15 residues. The CDR3 DNA reads TGTGCTAGTGGCCTAGTAGGGGGCGCGTTCTATGGCTACACCTTC. Protein product: CASGLVGGAFYGYTF.

CDR3 bases: TGTGCCAGCAGCCGGGGGACTTTCTCTGGAAACACCATATATTTT. Translated: CASSRGTFSGNTIYF. The chain joins TRBV11-3 to TRBJ1-3; D possibly corresponds to TRBD1 (5 bases). This CDR3 comprises 15 residues. The germline gives CDR1 SGHNT, CDR2 YENEEA. The V end was cut by 5 bases, the J end by 0 bases, with 11 bases between.

The genes are TRBV18 and TRBJ2-3; D remains unclear. CDR3 length: 13 amino acids. V lost 4 bases and J lost 5, with 10 bases in between. The V gene's germline CDR1 is KGHSH and CDR2 LQKENI. In DNA, the CDR3 is TGTGCCAGCTCACTTAGCCCTCTAGATACGCAGTATTTT. Encoded protein: CASSLSPLDTQYF.

The V and J genes are TRBV5-1 and TRBJ1-1; 7 bases line up with TRBD1. The J segment lost 6 bases and the V segment lost 4 bases, leaving 6 bases of the junction unmatched. Germline CDR1 and CDR2: SGHRS and YFSETQ. CDR3 length: 13 residues. This chain's CDR3 is CASSLGQDPEAFF. Here the CDR3 DNA reads TGCGCCAGCAGCCTTGGACAGGACCCTGAAGCTTTCTTT.